This is a list of T cell receptor beta chains from one sample in a study of shared clonotypes between healthy human individuals. Sequenced by immunoSEQ multiplex PCR; TCRdb stores in-frame clones only, minus some. The sample carries around 2.5 million clones, more than 85% recorded once. The sequencing input was naive CD4+ T cells from PBMCs. Receptor source: a young man in good health. Some clones in this sample may be carry-over from other donors' samples. The CDR3 runs from the conserved cysteine through the conserved F or W. A D gene is named only where the DNA matches it firmly. Clone size, where shown, is once, few, many, or a class for clones that have expanded.

DNA: TGCGCCAGCAGCCAGGCACCCGGGGGGGAGGACGGGGAGCTGTTTTTT
CDR3: CASSQAPGGEDGELFF
size: -
V: TRBV4-1
D: TRBD2
J: TRBJ2-2

DNA: TGCGCCAGCAGCTGGGACATCCCGGATACGCAGTATTTT
CDR3: CASSWDIPDTQYF
size: once
V: TRBV4-1
D: -
J: TRBJ2-3

DNA: TGTGCCACCAATACCGGAACTAACTATGGCTACACCTTC
CDR3: CATNTGTNYGYTF
size: -
V: TRBV19
D: -
J: TRBJ1-2

DNA: TGTGCCAGCAGCTTGGGACAGGGGAATAGCGGGAGGTACACCGGGGAGCTGTTTTTT
CDR3: CASSLGQGNSGRYTGELFF
size: -
V: TRBV7-3
D: -
J: TRBJ2-2

DNA: TGCGCCAGCAGCTTGGAGGGTTTGATCTACGAGCAGTACTTC
CDR3: CASSLEGLIYEQYF
size: -
V: TRBV5-1
D: -
J: TRBJ2-7

DNA: TGTGCCAGCTCCCCGGGTGCGGCTAGCGGTTACAATGAGCAGTTCTTC
CDR3: CASSPGAASGYNEQFF
size: -
V: TRBV18
D: TRBD2
J: TRBJ2-1

DNA: TGCGCCAGCAGCCAAGTTGGGCAGCGGGAGGGCCGGTCCTACGAGCAGTACTTC
CDR3: CASSQVGQREGRSYEQYF
size: -
V: TRBV4-1
D: TRBD2
J: TRBJ2-7

DNA: TGTGCCAGCAGTAAGGTGGGGGCGGATACGCAGTATTTT
CDR3: CASSKVGADTQYF
size: -
V: TRBV28
D: -
J: TRBJ2-3

DNA: TGCGCCAGCAGACTGGAGGGGGGCAACACTGAAGCTTTCTTT
CDR3: CASRLEGGNTEAFF
size: -
V: TRBV10-2
D: -
J: TRBJ1-1

DNA: TGTGCCAGCAGTACCCGTGGGACAGATACGCAGTATTTT
CDR3: CASSTRGTDTQYF
size: -
V: TRBV7-2
D: -
J: TRBJ2-3

DNA: TGTGCCAGCAGTGCCGGGAGGGCCAATGAGCAGTTCTTC
CDR3: CASSAGRANEQFF
size: -
V: TRBV6-4
D: TRBD2
J: TRBJ2-1

DNA: TGTGCCAGCAGCTCCGGTGGGGGCCATCTCTACAATGAGCAGTTCTTC
CDR3: CASSSGGGHLYNEQFF
size: -
V: TRBV11-2
D: -
J: TRBJ2-1

DNA: TGCGCCAGCATGGGACTAGCGGGAGACGCAGATACGCAGTATTTT
CDR3: CASMGLAGDADTQYF
size: once
V: TRBV10-1
D: TRBD2
J: TRBJ2-3

DNA: TGTGCCACCGAAAGGGGGTCGAACACCGGGGAGCTGTTTTTT
CDR3: CATERGSNTGELFF
size: -
V: TRBV11-2
D: -
J: TRBJ2-2

DNA: TGTGCCAGTAGTACAACAGGGGTCCCCAACTATGGCTACACCTTC
CDR3: CASSTTGVPNYGYTF
size: -
V: TRBV19
D: TRBD1
J: TRBJ1-2

DNA: TGCGCCAGCAGCTCAACCGGGACCCATAATGAGCAGTTCTTC
CDR3: CASSSTGTHNEQFF
size: -
V: TRBV5-1
D: -
J: TRBJ2-1

DNA: TGTGCCAGTACCTGGCAGGGAAGCACAGATACGCAGTATTTT
CDR3: CASTWQGSTDTQYF
size: -
V: TRBV6-1
D: -
J: TRBJ2-3

DNA: TGTGCCAGCAGCTTAGCTTCAGGAACGAGGGACACCGGGGAGCTGTTTTTT
CDR3: CASSLASGTRDTGELFF
size: -
V: TRBV13
D: -
J: TRBJ2-2

DNA: TGTGCCAGCGCCCCCGGCGGCGTTCGGGACTATGGCTACACCTTC
CDR3: CASAPGGVRDYGYTF
size: -
V: TRBV5-4
D: -
J: TRBJ1-2

DNA: TGCGCCAGCAGCCTACAAAGACCGGGACGGGGCACAGATACGCAGTATTTT
CDR3: CASSLQRPGRGTDTQYF
size: -
V: TRBV4-3
D: -
J: TRBJ2-3

DNA: TGTGCCAGCAGTTGGGGGGGGAGCAATCAGCCCCAGCATTTT
CDR3: CASSWGGSNQPQHF
size: once
V: TRBV28
D: -
J: TRBJ1-5

DNA: TGCGCCAGCAGCTTCGGCGCTCTCGCGCCCCTTGCCTCGATCTACGAGCAGTACTTC
CDR3: CASSFGALAPLASIYEQYF
size: -
V: TRBV5-1
D: -
J: TRBJ2-7

DNA: TGTGCCAGCGCATCCCCCGCGAGCGGGAGCGTGGGGGAGCAGTACTTC
CDR3: CASASPASGSVGEQYF
size: -
V: TRBV28
D: TRBD2
J: TRBJ2-7

DNA: TGTGCCAGCTCACCACAGCGGAGCGCCTACAATGAGCAGTTCTTC
CDR3: CASSPQRSAYNEQFF
size: -
V: TRBV18
D: -
J: TRBJ2-1

DNA: TGTGCCAGCAGACCGACCGGGACCACAGGTCGATACTACTTC
CDR3: CASRPTGTTGRYYF
size: -
V: TRBV6-6
D: -
J: TRBJ2-7

DNA: TGCGCCAGCAGCTTTTTAGGCACTAATGAAAAACTGTTTTTT
CDR3: CASSFLGTNEKLFF
size: -
V: TRBV5-1
D: -
J: TRBJ1-4

DNA: TGTGCCAGCAGTGATCGGGGTAATCAGCCCCAGCATTTT
CDR3: CASSDRGNQPQHF
size: -
V: TRBV25-1
D: -
J: TRBJ1-5

DNA: TGTGCCAGCAGCACCATGACAGGGAATGAAAAACTGTTTTTT
CDR3: CASSTMTGNEKLFF
size: -
V: TRBV7-9
D: TRBD1
J: TRBJ1-4